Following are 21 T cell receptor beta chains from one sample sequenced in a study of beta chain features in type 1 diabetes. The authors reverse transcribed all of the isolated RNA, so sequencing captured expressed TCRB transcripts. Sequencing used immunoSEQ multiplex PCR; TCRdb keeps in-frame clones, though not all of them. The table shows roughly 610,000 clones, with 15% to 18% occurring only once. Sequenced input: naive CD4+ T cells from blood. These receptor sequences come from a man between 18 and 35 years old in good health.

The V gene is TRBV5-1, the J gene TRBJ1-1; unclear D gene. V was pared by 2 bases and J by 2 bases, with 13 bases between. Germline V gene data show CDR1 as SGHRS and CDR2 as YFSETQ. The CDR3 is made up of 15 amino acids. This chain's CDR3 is CASSFSYGLNTEAFF. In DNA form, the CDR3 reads TGCGCCAGCAGCTTCTCTTATGGACTCAACACTGAAGCTTTCTTT.

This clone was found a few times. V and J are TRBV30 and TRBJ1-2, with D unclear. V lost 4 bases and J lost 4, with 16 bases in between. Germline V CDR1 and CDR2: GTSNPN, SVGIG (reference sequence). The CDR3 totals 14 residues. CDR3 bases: TGTGCCTGGAAGCCCACCCCCCTGCCCTATGGCTACACCTTC. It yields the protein CAWKPTPLPYGYTF. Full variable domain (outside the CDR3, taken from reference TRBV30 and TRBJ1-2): SQTIHQWPATLVQPVGSPLSLECTVEGTSNPNLYWYRQAAGRGLQLLFYSVGIGQISSEVPQNLSASRPQDRQFILSSKKLLLSDSGFYLCAWKPTPLPYGYTFGSGTRLTVV.

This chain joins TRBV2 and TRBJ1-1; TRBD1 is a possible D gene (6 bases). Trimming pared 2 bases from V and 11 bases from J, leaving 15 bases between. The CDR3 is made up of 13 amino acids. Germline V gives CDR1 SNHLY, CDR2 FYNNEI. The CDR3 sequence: CASSENIRGLAFF. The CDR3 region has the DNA TGTGCCAGCAGTGAAAATATCAGGGGTCTTGCTTTCTTT.

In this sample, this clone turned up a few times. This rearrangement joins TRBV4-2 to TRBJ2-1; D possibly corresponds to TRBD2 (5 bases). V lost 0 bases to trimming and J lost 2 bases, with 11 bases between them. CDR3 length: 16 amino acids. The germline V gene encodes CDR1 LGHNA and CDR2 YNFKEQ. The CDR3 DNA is TGTGCCAGCAGCCAAGAGCGGCTAGCAACCTACAATGAGCAGTTCTTC. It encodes CASSQERLATYNEQFF.

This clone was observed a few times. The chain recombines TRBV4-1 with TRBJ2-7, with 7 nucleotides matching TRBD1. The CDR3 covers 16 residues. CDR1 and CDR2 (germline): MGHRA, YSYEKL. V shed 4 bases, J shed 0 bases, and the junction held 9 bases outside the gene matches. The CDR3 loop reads CASSRIPGQHSYEQYF. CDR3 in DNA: TGCGCCAGCAGCCGGATACCGGGACAGCACTCCTACGAGCAGTACTTC.

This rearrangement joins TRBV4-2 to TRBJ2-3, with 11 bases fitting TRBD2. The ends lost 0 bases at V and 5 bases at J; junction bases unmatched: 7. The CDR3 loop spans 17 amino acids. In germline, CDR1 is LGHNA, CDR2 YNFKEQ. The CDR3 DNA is TGTGCCAGCAGCCAAGATGGTAGCGGGAGGGCAGGAGATACGCAGTATTTT. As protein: CASSQDGSGRAGDTQYF.

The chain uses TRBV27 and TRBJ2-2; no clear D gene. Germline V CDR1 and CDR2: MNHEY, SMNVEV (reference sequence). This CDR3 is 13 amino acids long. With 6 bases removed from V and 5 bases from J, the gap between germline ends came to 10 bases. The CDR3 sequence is CASSFEGTGELFF. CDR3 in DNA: TGTGCCAGCAGCTTCGAAGGGACCGGGGAGCTGTTTTTT.

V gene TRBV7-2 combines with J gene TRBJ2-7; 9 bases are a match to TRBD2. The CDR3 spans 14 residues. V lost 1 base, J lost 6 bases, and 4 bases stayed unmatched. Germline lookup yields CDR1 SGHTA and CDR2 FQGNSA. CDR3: CASSLVAGEGEQYF. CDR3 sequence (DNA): TGTGCCAGCAGCTTAGTAGCGGGAGAGGGCGAGCAGTACTTC.

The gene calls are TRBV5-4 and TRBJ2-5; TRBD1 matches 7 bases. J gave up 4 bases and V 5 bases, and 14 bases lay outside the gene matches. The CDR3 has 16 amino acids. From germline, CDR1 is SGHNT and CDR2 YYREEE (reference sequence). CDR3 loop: CASSFGGHRGAETQYF. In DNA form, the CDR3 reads TGTGCCAGCAGTTTTGGGGGACACAGGGGAGCAGAGACCCAGTACTTC. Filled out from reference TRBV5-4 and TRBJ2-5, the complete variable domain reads ETGVTQSPTHLIKTRGQQVTLRCSSQSGHNTVSWYQQALGQGPQFIFQYYREEENGRGNFPPRFSGLQFPNYSSELNVNALELDDSALYLCASSFGGHRGAETQYFGPGTRLLVL.

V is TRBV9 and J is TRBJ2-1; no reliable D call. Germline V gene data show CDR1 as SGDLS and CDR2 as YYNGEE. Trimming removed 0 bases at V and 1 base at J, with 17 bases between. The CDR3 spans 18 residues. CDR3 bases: TGTGCCAGCAGCGTAGACGCCAGAGGCCCCACTTCCTACAATGAGCAGTTCTTC. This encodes CASSVDARGPTSYNEQFF.

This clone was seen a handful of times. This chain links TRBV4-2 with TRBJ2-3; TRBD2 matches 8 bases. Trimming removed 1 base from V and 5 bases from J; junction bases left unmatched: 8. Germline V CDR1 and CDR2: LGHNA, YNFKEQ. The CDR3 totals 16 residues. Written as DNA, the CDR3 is TGTGCCAGCAGCCAAGGTCCGGGGGGGCCTGGAGATACGCAGTATTTT. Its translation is CASSQGPGGPGDTQYF.

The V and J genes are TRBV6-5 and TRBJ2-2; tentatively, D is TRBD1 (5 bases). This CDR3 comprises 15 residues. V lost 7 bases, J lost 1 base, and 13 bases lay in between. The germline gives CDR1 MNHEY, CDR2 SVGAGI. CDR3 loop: CASKPTDRNTGELFF. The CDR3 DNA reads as TGTGCCAGCAAACCTACCGACAGGAACACCGGGGAGCTGTTTTTT.

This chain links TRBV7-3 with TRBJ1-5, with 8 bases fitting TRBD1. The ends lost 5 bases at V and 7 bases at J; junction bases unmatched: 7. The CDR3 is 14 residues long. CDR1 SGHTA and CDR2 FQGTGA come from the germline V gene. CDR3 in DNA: TGTGCCAGCAGCACGACAGGGGAAGGACAGCCCCAGCATTTT. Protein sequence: CASSTTGEGQPQHF.

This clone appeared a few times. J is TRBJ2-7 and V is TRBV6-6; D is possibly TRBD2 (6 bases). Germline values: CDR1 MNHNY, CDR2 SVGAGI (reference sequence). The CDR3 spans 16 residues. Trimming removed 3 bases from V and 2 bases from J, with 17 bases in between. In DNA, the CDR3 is TGTGCCAGCAGTTATCAGCAGGGACTGCTGACCTACGAGCAGTACTTC. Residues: CASSYQQGLLTYEQYF.

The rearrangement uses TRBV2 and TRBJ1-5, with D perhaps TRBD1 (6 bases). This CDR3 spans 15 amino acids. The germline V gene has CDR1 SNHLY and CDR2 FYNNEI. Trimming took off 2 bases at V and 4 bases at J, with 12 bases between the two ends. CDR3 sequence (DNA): TGTGCCAGCAGTGAACTGAAAGGGGGGAATCAGCCCCAGCATTTT. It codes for CASSELKGGNQPQHF.

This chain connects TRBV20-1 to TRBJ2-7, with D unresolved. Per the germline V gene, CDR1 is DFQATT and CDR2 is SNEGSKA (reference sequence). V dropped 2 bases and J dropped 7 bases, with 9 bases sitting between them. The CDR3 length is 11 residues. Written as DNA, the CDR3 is TGCAGTGCTAGAAAAGATGCTGAGCAGTACTTC. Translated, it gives CSARKDAEQYF.

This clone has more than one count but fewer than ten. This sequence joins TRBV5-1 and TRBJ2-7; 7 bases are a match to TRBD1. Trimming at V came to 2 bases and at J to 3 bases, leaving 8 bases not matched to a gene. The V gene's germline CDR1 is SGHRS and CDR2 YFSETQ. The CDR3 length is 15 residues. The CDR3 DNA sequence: TGCGCCAGCAGCTTTCAGCCGGGACAGTACTACGAGCAGTACTTC. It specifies CASSFQPGQYYEQYF.

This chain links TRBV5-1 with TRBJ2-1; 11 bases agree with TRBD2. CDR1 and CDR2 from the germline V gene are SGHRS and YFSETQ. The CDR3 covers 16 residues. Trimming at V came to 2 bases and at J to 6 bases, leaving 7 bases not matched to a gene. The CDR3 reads CASSLLAGGPGNEQFF. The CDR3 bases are TGCGCCAGCAGCTTATTAGCGGGAGGGCCAGGCAATGAGCAGTTCTTC.

The CDR3 bases are TGTGCCACCAGCAGAGGTTCGGCCCGGGGGACCGAGTTGTTCTTC. It codes for CATSRGSARGTELFF. The genes are TRBV15 and TRBJ2-1, with a tentative D call TRBD2 (6 bases). V was pared by 1 base and J by 15 bases, with 22 bases between. The CDR3 spans 15 residues. Germline loops: CDR1 LNHNV, CDR2 YYDKDF (reference sequence).

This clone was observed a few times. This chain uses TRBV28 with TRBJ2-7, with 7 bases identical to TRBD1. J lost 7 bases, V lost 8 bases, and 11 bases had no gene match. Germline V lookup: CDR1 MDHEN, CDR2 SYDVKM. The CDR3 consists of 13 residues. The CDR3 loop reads CASRTGYRGEQYF. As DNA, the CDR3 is TGTGCCAGCCGGACAGGCTACCGGGGAGAGCAGTACTTC.

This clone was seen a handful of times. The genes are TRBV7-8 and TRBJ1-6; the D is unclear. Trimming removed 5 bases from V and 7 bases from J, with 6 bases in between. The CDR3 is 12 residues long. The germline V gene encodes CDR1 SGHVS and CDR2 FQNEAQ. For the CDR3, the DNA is TGTGCCAGCAGCCGACAAAATTCACCCCTCCACTTT. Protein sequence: CASSRQNSPLHF.